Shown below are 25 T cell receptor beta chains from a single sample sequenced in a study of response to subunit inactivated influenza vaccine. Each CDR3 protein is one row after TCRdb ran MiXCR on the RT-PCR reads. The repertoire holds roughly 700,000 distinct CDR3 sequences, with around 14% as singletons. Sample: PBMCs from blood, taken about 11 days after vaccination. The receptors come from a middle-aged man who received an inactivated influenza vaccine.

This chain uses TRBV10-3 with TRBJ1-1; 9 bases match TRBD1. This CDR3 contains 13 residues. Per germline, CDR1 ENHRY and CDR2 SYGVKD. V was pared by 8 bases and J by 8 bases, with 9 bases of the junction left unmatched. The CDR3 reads CAILPGTGREAFF. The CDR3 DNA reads TGTGCCATCCTTCCCGGGACAGGGAGAGAAGCTTTCTTT.

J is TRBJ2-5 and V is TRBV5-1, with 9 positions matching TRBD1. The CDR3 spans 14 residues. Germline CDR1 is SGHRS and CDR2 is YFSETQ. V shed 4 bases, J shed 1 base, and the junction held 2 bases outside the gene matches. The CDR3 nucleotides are TGCGCCAGCAGCGGGACAGGGAGCCAAGAGACCCAGTACTTC. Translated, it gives CASSGTGSQETQYF.

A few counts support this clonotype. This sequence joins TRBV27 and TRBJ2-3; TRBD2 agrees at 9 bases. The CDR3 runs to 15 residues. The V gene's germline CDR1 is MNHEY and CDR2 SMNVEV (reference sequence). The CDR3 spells CTSKAGGANTDTQYF. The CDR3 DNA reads TGTACCTCCAAGGCGGGAGGGGCGAACACAGATACGCAGTATTTT.

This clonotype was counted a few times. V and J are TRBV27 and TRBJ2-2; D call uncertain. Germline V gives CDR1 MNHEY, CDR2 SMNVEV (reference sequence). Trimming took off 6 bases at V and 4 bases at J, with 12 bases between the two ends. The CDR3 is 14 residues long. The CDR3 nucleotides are TGTGCCAGCAGCCTATATTATGGCACCGGGGAGCTGTTTTTT. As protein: CASSLYYGTGELFF.

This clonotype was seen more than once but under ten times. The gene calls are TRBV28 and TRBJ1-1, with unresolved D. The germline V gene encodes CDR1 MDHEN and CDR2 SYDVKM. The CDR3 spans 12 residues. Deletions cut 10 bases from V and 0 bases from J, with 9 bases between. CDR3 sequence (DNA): TGTGCCACCGGACGTTTGAACACTGAAGCTTTCTTT. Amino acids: CATGRLNTEAFF.

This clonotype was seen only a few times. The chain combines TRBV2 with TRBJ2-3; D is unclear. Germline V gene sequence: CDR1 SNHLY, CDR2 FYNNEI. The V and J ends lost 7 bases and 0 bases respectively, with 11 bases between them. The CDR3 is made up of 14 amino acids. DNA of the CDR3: TGTGCCAGCACCCGGAGTACTAGCACAGATACGCAGTATTTT. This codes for CASTRSTSTDTQYF.

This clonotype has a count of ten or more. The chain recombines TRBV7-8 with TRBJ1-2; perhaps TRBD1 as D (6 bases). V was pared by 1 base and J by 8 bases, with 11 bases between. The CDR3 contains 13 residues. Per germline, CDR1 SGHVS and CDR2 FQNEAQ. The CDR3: CASSLDRAEGYTF. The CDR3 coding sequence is TGTGCCAGCAGCTTAGACAGGGCGGAGGGCTACACCTTC.

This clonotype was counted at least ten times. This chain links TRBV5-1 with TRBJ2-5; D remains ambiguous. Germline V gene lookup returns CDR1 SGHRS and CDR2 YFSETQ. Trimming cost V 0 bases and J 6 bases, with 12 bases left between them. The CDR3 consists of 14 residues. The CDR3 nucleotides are TGCGCCAGCAGCTTGGCGAGACGGGCGAAGACCCAGTACTTC. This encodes CASSLARRAKTQYF.

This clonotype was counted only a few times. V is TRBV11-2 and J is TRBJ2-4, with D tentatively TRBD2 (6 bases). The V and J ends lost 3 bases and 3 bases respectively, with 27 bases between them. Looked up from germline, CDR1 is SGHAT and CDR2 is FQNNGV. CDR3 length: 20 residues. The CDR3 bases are TGTGCCAGCAGCTTTTGGACTTCACGGAGGGACCCAGTGTTCAAAAACATTCAGTACTTC. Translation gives CASSFWTSRRDPVFKNIQYF.

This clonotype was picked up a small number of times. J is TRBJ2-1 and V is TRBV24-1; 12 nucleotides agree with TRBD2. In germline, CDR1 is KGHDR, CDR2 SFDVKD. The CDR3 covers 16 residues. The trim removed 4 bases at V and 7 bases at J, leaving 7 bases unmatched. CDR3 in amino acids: CATSDPTSGSRNEQFF. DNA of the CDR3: TGTGCCACCAGTGACCCGACTAGCGGGAGTAGGAATGAGCAGTTCTTC.

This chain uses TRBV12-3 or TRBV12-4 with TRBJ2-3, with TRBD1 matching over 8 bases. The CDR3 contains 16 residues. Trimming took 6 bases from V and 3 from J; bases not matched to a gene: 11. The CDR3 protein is CASSLARQGATDTQYF. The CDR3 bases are TGTGCCAGCAGCCTGGCGCGGCAGGGGGCGACAGATACGCAGTATTTT.

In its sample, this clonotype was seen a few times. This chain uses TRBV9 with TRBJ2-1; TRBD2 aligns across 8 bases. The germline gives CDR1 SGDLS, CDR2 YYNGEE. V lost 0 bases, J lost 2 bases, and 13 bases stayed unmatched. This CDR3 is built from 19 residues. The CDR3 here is CASSVASGGLSLTYNEQFF. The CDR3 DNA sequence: TGTGCCAGCAGCGTAGCGTCGGGAGGGCTTTCGTTAACCTACAATGAGCAGTTCTTC. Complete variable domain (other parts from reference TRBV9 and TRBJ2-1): DSGVTQTPKHLITATGQRVTLRCSPRSGDLSVYWYQQSLDQGLQFLIQYYNGEERAKGNILERFSAQQFPDLHSELNLSSLELGDSALYFCASSVASGGLSLTYNEQFFGPGTRLTVL.

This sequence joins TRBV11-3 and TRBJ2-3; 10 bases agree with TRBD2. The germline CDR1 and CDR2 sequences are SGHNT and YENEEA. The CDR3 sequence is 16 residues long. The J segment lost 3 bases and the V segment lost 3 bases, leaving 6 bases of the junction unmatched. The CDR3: CASSLRSGGATDTQYF. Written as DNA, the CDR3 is TGTGCCAGCAGCTTGAGGAGCGGGGGGGCAACAGATACGCAGTATTTT.

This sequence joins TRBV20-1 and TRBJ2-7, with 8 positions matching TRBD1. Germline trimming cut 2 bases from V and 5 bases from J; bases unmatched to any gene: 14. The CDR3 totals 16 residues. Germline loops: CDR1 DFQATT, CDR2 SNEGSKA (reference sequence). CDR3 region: CSARPPPGQVGHEQYF. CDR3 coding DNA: TGCAGTGCTAGACCGCCTCCGGGACAGGTCGGCCACGAGCAGTACTTC.

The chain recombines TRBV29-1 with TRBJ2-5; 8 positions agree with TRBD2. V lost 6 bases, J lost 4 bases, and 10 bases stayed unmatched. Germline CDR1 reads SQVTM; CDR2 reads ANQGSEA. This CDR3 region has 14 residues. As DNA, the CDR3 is TGCAGCGTGGGCCCGGGACTAGGGGGAGAGACCCAGTACTTC. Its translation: CSVGPGLGGETQYF.

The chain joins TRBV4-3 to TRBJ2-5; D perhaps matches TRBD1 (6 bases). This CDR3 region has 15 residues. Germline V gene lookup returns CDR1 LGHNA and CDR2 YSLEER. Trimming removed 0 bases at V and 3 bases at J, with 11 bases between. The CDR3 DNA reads TGCGCCAGCAGCCAAGATAGGGCAGGGGAAGAGACCCAGTACTTC. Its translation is CASSQDRAGEETQYF.

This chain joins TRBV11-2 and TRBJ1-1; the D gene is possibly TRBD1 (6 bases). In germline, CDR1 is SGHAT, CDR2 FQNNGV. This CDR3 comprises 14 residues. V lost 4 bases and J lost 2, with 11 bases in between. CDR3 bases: TGTGCCAGCAGCTATTGGACAGAAAACACTGAAGCTTTCTTT. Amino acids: CASSYWTENTEAFF. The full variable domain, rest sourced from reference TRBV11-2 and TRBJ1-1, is EAGVAQSPRYKIIEKRQSVAFWCNPISGHATLYWYQQILGQGPKLLIQFQNNGVVDDSQLPKDRFSAERLKGVDSTLKIQPAKLEDSAVYLCASSYWTENTEAFFGQGTRLTVV.

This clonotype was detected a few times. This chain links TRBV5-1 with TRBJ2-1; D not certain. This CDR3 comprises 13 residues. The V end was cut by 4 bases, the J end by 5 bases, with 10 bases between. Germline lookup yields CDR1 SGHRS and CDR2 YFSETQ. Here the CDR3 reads CASSPDNDNEQFF. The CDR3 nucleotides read TGCGCCAGCAGCCCTGACAATGACAATGAGCAGTTCTTC.

CDR3 DNA: TGTGCCAGCAGCCAAGAGAGTAGCGGGATTGACACCGGGGAGCTGTTTTTT. The encoded protein is CASSQESSGIDTGELFF. The J gene is TRBJ2-2, the V gene TRBV4-2; 8 bases map to TRBD2. CDR3 length: 17 amino acids. V lost 0 bases to trimming and J lost 3 bases; unmatched junction nucleotides: 6. Germline V gene data show CDR1 as LGHNA and CDR2 as YNFKEQ.

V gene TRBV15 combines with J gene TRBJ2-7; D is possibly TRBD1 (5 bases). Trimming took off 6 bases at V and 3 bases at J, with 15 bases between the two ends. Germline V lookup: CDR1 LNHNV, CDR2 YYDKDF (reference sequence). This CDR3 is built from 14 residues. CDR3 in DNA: TGTGCCACCAGTGTGAGACCAGGGCTCTACGAGCAGTACTTC. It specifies CATSVRPGLYEQYF.

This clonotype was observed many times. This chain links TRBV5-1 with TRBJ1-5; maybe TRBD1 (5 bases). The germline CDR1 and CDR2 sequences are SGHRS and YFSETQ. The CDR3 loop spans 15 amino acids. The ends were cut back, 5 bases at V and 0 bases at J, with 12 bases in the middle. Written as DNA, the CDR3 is TGCGCCAGCAGGGCGGGGCTGAATAGCAATCAGCCCCAGCATTTT. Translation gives CASRAGLNSNQPQHF.

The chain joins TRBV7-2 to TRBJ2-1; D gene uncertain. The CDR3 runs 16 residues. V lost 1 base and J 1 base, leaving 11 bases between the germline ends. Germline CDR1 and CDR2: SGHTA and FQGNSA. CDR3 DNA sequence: TGTGCCAGCAGCTTAGTCCCTATCGTGTCCTACAATGAGCAGTTCTTC. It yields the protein CASSLVPIVSYNEQFF.

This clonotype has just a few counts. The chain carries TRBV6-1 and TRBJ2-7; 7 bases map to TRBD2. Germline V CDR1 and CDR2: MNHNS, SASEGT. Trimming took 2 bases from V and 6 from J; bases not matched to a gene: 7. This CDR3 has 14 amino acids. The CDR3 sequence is CASSERTRGGEQYF. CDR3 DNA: TGTGCCAGCAGTGAACGGACTAGGGGAGGCGAGCAGTACTTC.

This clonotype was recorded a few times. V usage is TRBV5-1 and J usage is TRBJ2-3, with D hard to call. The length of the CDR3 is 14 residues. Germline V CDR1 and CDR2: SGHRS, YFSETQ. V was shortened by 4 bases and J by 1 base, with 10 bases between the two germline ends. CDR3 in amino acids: CASSRIDGTDTQYF. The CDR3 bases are TGCGCCAGCAGCCGTATAGACGGCACAGATACGCAGTATTTT.

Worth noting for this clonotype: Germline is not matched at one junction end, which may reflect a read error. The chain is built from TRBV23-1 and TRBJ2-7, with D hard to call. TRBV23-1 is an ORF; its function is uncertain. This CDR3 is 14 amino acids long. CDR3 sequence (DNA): TGCGCCTGCAGGCAAAAGATTCGCCCTGACGAGCAGTACTTC. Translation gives CACRQKIRPDEQYF.